Shown below are 16 T cell receptor beta chains from a single sample sequenced in a study of beta chain features in type 1 diabetes. Every bit of the isolated RNA underwent reverse transcription, so sequencing read expressed TCRB transcripts. Clones were read by immunoSEQ multiplex PCR, and TCRdb kept only the in-frame ones, dropping some. The sample consists of a few hundred thousand clones, 11% to 15% of them appearing once. The sample comprised naive CD4+ T cells from blood. All receptors derive from a man aged 25 to 40 in good health.

This chain joins TRBV5-6 and TRBJ2-6; TRBD1 might be the D (6 bases). The CDR3 spans 15 residues. V was pared by 4 bases and J by 4 bases, with 12 bases between. Per germline, CDR1 SGHDT and CDR2 YYEEEE. CDR3 in DNA: TGTGCCAGCAGCAAAGACAGGTCCGGGGCCAACGTCCTGACTTTC. Its translation is CASSKDRSGANVLTF.

The rearrangement uses TRBV7-2 and TRBJ1-6; perhaps TRBD1 as D (6 bases). Germline assignment: CDR1 SGHTA and CDR2 FQGNSA. With 2 bases removed from V and 11 bases from J, the gap between germline ends came to 13 bases. The CDR3 loop spans 14 amino acids. The CDR3 DNA is TGTGCCAGCAGCTTAAGGCAGGGGAGCGCACCCCTCCACTTT. Residues: CASSLRQGSAPLHF.

This clone came up a few times. The chain recombines TRBV4-1 with TRBJ2-5; 14 bases align to TRBD2. With 1 base clipped from V and 0 bases from J, the junction kept 10 bases outside the gene matches. Germline V gene sequence: CDR1 MGHRA, CDR2 YSYEKL. CDR3 size: 20 residues. The CDR3 DNA is TGCGCCAGCAGCCAAGTGTACGGACTAGCGGGGGGCGTGTACCAAGAGACCCAGTACTTC. It codes for CASSQVYGLAGGVYQETQYF.

This clone was detected a few times. The conserved closing phenylalanine or tryptophan is absent in this CDR3, likely reflecting a read error. It is unclear where the CDR3 begins or ends on the DNA, so no DNA is shown, and the CDR3 is as TCRdb lists it. The V gene is TRBV30, the J gene TRBJ1-2. Germline CDR1 and CDR2: GTSNPN and SVGIG (reference sequence). The CDR3 sequence runs 13 residues, both termini included. The CDR3 sequence: CAWSVTQGGTPQV.

The chain carries TRBV7-2 and TRBJ2-1; D unclear. Germline assignment: CDR1 SGHTA and CDR2 FQGNSA. The V end lost 1 base, the J end lost 4 bases, and 14 bases lay between the germline ends. CDR3 length: 16 residues. The CDR3 nucleotides read TGTGCCAGCAGCTTAGTACCCAGTGAAGAATACAATGAGCAGTTCTTC. It translates to CASSLVPSEEYNEQFF.

Here the CDR3 reads CASQVRLADGELFF. In DNA, the CDR3 is TGTGCCTCACAAGTGAGACTAGCGGACGGGGAGCTGTTTTTT. The chain couples TRBV30 to TRBJ2-2; TRBD2 agrees at 9 bases. The V gene end was trimmed by 7 bases and the J gene end by 7 bases; junction bases not matched to a gene: 10. CDR1 is GTSNPN, CDR2 SVGIG, per germline (reference sequence). The CDR3 has 14 amino acids.

The rearrangement uses TRBV7-9 and TRBJ2-1, with a weak D call TRBD2 (5 bases). The germline V and J ends were trimmed by 0 bases and 6 bases, with 12 bases remaining between them. Germline-derived CDR1 and CDR2 are SEHNR and FQNEAQ (reference sequence). CDR3 length equals 15 residues. The CDR3: CASSLAGMEANEQFF. The CDR3 DNA sequence: TGTGCCAGCAGCTTAGCGGGGATGGAGGCCAATGAGCAGTTCTTC.

This clone has a handful of counts. The V gene is TRBV9, the J gene TRBJ2-3; D is ambiguous. The V end lost 0 bases, the J end lost 5 bases, and 13 bases lay between the germline ends. Germline V gene sequence: CDR1 SGDLS, CDR2 YYNGEE. There are 15 residues in the CDR3. The chain's CDR3 is CASSVDGVLKDTQYF. Here the CDR3 DNA reads TGTGCCAGCAGCGTAGATGGGGTTCTAAAAGATACGCAGTATTTT.

The chain recombines TRBV6-5 with TRBJ2-3; D remains ambiguous. The germline V gene has CDR1 MNHEY and CDR2 SVGAGI. V dropped 6 bases and J dropped 6 bases, with 16 bases sitting between them. The CDR3 contains 14 residues. The CDR3 coding sequence is TGTGCCAGCAGCCGTGACCCCGCTCGGGATACGCAGTATTTT. It is translated as CASSRDPARDTQYF.

This clone turned up a few times. The chain links TRBV19 to TRBJ2-3; TRBD2 matches 10 bases. Germline trimming cut 8 bases from V and 3 bases from J; bases unmatched to any gene: 2. This CDR3 comprises 13 residues. Germline lookup yields CDR1 LNHDA and CDR2 SQIVND (reference sequence). The CDR3 is CASGTSATDTQYF. DNA of the CDR3: TGTGCCAGTGGGACTAGCGCGACAGATACGCAGTATTTT.

This clone was detected only a few times. CDR3 sequence: CASHGRDNYEQYV. DNA of the CDR3: TGTGCCAGCCATGGAAGGGATAACTACGAGCAGTACGTC. This sequence joins TRBV28 and TRBJ2-7; no reliable D call. CDR3 length: 13 amino acids. Between the trimmed V and J ends, which lost 8 bases and 3 bases, there was a span of 14 bases. Germline CDR1 is MDHEN and CDR2 is SYDVKM.

This clone was seen only a few times. This rearrangement joins TRBV15 to TRBJ2-7; no clear D gene. V lost 1 base and J 6 bases, leaving 22 bases between the germline ends. There are 17 residues in the CDR3. From germline, CDR1 is LNHNV and CDR2 YYDKDF (reference sequence). CDR3 DNA: TGTGCCACCAGCAGAGGAAAGTCCAGTCGTGCACTCGCCGAGCAGTACGTC. Protein: CATSRGKSSRALAEQYV.

The chain couples TRBV27 to TRBJ2-2; 8 nucleotides match TRBD2. This CDR3 region has 15 residues. CDR1 is MNHEY, CDR2 SMNVEV, per germline (reference sequence). J was trimmed by 6 bases and V by 6 bases; bases with no gene match: 9. The CDR3 region is CASRVAGSYSGELFF. In DNA, the CDR3 is TGTGCCAGCAGAGTAGCGGGATCTTATTCCGGGGAGCTGTTTTTT.

This chain links TRBV30 with TRBJ1-1; D not resolved. Germline V CDR1 and CDR2: GTSNPN, SVGIG (reference sequence). The V end lost 1 base, the J end lost 0 bases, and 12 bases lay between the germline ends. The CDR3 totals 15 residues. This CDR3 is CAWSAGSLVNTEAFF. The CDR3 coding sequence is TGTGCCTGGAGTGCGGGGAGTTTGGTGAACACTGAAGCTTTCTTT.

This rearrangement joins TRBV19 to TRBJ2-5, with TRBD2 matching over 10 bases. With 4 bases clipped from V and 1 base from J, the junction kept 6 bases outside the gene matches. Germline assignment: CDR1 LNHDA and CDR2 SQIVND (reference sequence). The CDR3 extends over 16 amino acids. CDR3 nucleotides: TGTGCCAGTAGTAGAGTCAGCGGGAGGGCCCAAGAGACCCAGTACTTC. Amino acid sequence: CASSRVSGRAQETQYF. Full variable domain (missing parts from reference TRBV19 and TRBJ2-5): DGGITQSPKYLFRKEGQNVTLSCEQNLNHDAMYWYRQDPGQGLRLIYYSQIVNDFQKGDIAEGYSVSREKKESFPLTVTSAQKNPTAFYLCASSRVSGRAQETQYFGPGTRLLVL.

Concerning this clone: The same CDR3 is also encoded by other DNA sequences in this sample. This chain uses TRBV14 with TRBJ1-2; D not resolved. The CDR3 runs 12 residues. Germline-derived CDR1 and CDR2 are SGHDN and FVKESK. V lost 0 bases and J lost 7, with 6 bases in between. The CDR3 DNA reads TGTGCCAGCAGCCAAGAGGGGTTTGGCTACACCTTC. Protein product: CASSQEGFGYTF.